These T cell receptor beta chains were read from a single sample in a study of cytomegalovirus exposure and HLA in healthy donors. Only in-frame clones appear in the TCRdb table, and some are missing; sequencing was by immunoSEQ multiplex PCR. The table has over 150,000 clones, roughly 80% seen once; the top ten hold roughly 5%. Sequences were obtained from PBMCs. These receptors originate from a male donor in good health and CMV-seronegative. Each CDR3 is given with its conserved first and last residue. The order of the fields is V gene, D gene, CDR3 protein. The D gene is left open where the match is weak.

V: TRBV7-9; D: TRBD1; CDR3: CASSSGQGGDTQYF
V: TRBV5-1; D: TRBD1; CDR3: CASSPGQGGTGELFF
V: TRBV7-2; D: TRBD1; CDR3: CASSLGGGASYGYTF
V: TRBV7-2; D: .; CDR3: CASSTRTDYGYTF
V: TRBV28; D: TRBD1; CDR3: CASSPGGQGNYGYTF
V: TRBV2; D: .; CDR3: CASSAHRVATNEKLFF
V: TRBV9; D: .; CDR3: CASSVDHGETQYF
V: TRBV27; D: .; CDR3: CASRIGVSSNQPQHF
V: TRBV5-1; D: .; CDR3: CASSLLRTSYEQYF
V: TRBV27; D: TRBD2; CDR3: CASRMSGDSYNEQFF
V: TRBV6-5; D: .; CDR3: CASSYGGRPLDNEQFF